The present TCR beta chain was sequenced within a study of T cell changes during pregnancy in multiple sclerosis. Germline CDR1 reads SNHLY; CDR2 reads FYNNEI. The CDR3 is made up of 18 amino acids. Trimming cost V 7 bases and J 3 bases, with 24 bases left between them. Method: immunoSEQ multiplex PCR; TCRdb's copy keeps in-frame clones and lacks some. Of 77,000 or so clones in the sample, 93% were seen once. This clonotype was obtained from a female donor in good health, enrolled as a control in a pregnancy study. The chain uses TRBV2 and TRBJ1-4; D is unresolved. The input for sequencing was peripheral blood, taken in the second trimester of pregnancy. The chain's CDR3 is CASTVDDGIQVPNEKLFF. In nucleotides, the CDR3 is TGTGCCAGCACTGTCGATGACGGGATCCAGGTACCTAATGAAAAACTGTTTTTT. Based on the CDR3 plus reference TRBV2 and TRBJ1-4, the full variable domain is EPEVTQTPSHQVTQMGQEVILRCVPISNHLYFYWYRQILGQKVEFLVSFYNNEISEKSEIFDDQFSVERPDGSNFTLKIRSTKLEDSAMYFCASTVDDGIQVPNEKLFFGSGTQLSVL.